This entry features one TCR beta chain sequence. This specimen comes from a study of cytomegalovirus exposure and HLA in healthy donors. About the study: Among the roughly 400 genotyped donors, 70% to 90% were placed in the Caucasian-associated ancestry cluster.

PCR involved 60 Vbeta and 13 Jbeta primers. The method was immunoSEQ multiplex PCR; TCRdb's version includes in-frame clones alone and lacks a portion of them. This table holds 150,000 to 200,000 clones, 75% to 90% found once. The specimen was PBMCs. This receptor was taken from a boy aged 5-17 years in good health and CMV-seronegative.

This chain's CDR3 is CATTDFGDTSGGTDTQYF. DNA for the CDR3: TGTGCCACCACCGATTTTGGAGATACTAGCGGGGGCACAGATACGCAGTATTTT. V gene TRBV7-2 combines with J gene TRBJ2-3, with 10 bases aligning to TRBD2. The CDR3 contains 18 residues. Germline V gives CDR1 SGHTA, CDR2 FQGNSA. V lost 10 bases and J lost 1; bases outside the gene matches: 17.